This is a list of T cell receptor beta chains from one sample in a study of vaccination and CD4 T cells after COVID-19. Antigens for these TCRs are unknown. TCRdb reprocessed the PCR reads with MiXCR, giving one entry per CDR3 protein. Of more than 9,000 distinct CDR3 sequences listed, about 38% are singletons. The sequencing input was cultured CD4+ T cells from blood. The receptors here all came from a human donor with COVID-19. Each CDR3 is given with its conserved first and last residue. The order of the fields is J gene, V gene, clone size, D gene, CDR3 DNA, CDR3 protein. The D gene is left open where the match is weak. The size field is filled for only some rows; it gives once, few, many or a size class.

J gene: TRBJ2-5; V gene: TRBV6-1; clone size: few; D gene: .; CDR3 DNA: TGTGCCAGCAGTGAAGTGGCCCAAGAGACCCAGTACTTC; CDR3 protein: CASSEVAQETQYF
J gene: TRBJ1-1; V gene: TRBV20-1; clone size: few; D gene: TRBD1; CDR3 DNA: TGCAGTGCTCCGTCCCGGGACAGGGGGCGAGGTACCGAAGCTTTCTTT; CDR3 protein: CSAPSRDRGRGTEAFF
J gene: TRBJ1-1; V gene: TRBV20-1; clone size: .; D gene: .; CDR3 DNA: TGCAGTGCTCCCCCGGTTACCGGGAACACTGAAGCTTTCTTT; CDR3 protein: CSAPPVTGNTEAFF
J gene: TRBJ1-1; V gene: TRBV20-1; clone size: .; D gene: TRBD1; CDR3 DNA: TGCAGTGCTAGGAGACAGGGGGCTGGCACTGAAGCTTTCTTT; CDR3 protein: CSARRQGAGTEAFF
J gene: TRBJ2-5; V gene: TRBV7-6; clone size: once; D gene: .; CDR3 DNA: TGTGCCAGCAGCAGCCGGGGGTTCCCACAAGAGACCCAGTACTTC; CDR3 protein: CASSSRGFPQETQYF
J gene: TRBJ1-1; V gene: TRBV10-3; clone size: few; D gene: .; CDR3 DNA: TGTGCCATCAGGGATCGGTTTTTTACTGAAGCTTTCTTT; CDR3 protein: CAIRDRFFTEAFF
J gene: TRBJ1-4; V gene: TRBV7-9; clone size: few; D gene: .; CDR3 DNA: TGTGCCAGCAGCAAACGGGGATTCGTTAATGAAAAACTGTTTTTT; CDR3 protein: CASSKRGFVNEKLFF
J gene: TRBJ1-3; V gene: TRBV20-1; clone size: .; D gene: .; CDR3 DNA: TGCAGTGCTAGAGATGGGGGTCGAGACACCATATATTTT; CDR3 protein: CSARDGGRDTIYF
J gene: TRBJ2-5; V gene: TRBV6-1; clone size: .; D gene: TRBD2; CDR3 DNA: TGTGCCAGCAGTGAAGGCCGGAGGGCGGGGGGGAACCAAGAGACCCAGTACTTC; CDR3 protein: CASSEGRRAGGNQETQYF
J gene: TRBJ1-6; V gene: TRBV6-1; clone size: .; D gene: TRBD1; CDR3 DNA: TGTGCCAGCAGCCCGGTCGGGACAGGGGCTGGAGCTAATTCACCCCTCCACTTT; CDR3 protein: CASSPVGTGAGANSPLHF
J gene: TRBJ2-7; V gene: TRBV12-3/TRBV12-4; clone size: large; D gene: TRBD1; CDR3 DNA: TGTGCCAGCAGGGCCGGGACAGGGATCTACGAGCAGTACTTC; CDR3 protein: CASRAGTGIYEQYF
J gene: TRBJ2-2; V gene: TRBV15; clone size: few; D gene: TRBD2; CDR3 DNA: TGTGCCACCAGCAGAGCCGGGGGGGGGGAGCTGTTTTTT; CDR3 protein: CATSRAGGGELFF
J gene: TRBJ2-3; V gene: TRBV27; clone size: .; D gene: .; CDR3 DNA: TGTGCCAGCAGTTCCCTGGGGTGGGGGCCGATCACAGATACGCAGTATTTT; CDR3 protein: CASSSLGWGPITDTQYF
J gene: TRBJ1-6; V gene: TRBV6-1; clone size: .; D gene: TRBD1; CDR3 DNA: TGTGCCAGCGGGTACCCACGGGACAGGGCCTATAATTCACCCCTCCACTTT; CDR3 protein: CASGYPRDRAYNSPLHF
J gene: TRBJ2-3; V gene: TRBV11-2; clone size: .; D gene: .; CDR3 DNA: TGTGCCAGCAGCTTAGAATGGGACAACACAGATACGCAGTATTTT; CDR3 protein: CASSLEWDNTDTQYF
J gene: TRBJ2-1; V gene: TRBV5-1; clone size: .; D gene: TRBD1; CDR3 DNA: TGCGCCAGCAGCTTGGAAACAGGGGGCGCGGGTGAGCAGTTCTTC; CDR3 protein: CASSLETGGAGEQFF
J gene: TRBJ1-1; V gene: TRBV6-5; clone size: few; D gene: .; CDR3 DNA: TGTGCCAGCAGTTACTCGGGCGGGGGGACTGAAGCTTTCTTT; CDR3 protein: CASSYSGGGTEAFF
J gene: TRBJ1-5; V gene: TRBV6-4; clone size: medium-sized; D gene: TRBD1; CDR3 DNA: TGTGCCAGCCATAGGGGGCAGTCCCTTAGCAATCAGCCCCAGCATTTT; CDR3 protein: CASHRGQSLSNQPQHF
J gene: TRBJ2-5; V gene: TRBV28; clone size: once; D gene: .; CDR3 DNA: TGTGCCAGCAACCCCCACGGGAGCTTCGCTCGGGAGACCCAGTACTTC; CDR3 protein: CASNPHGSFARETQYF
J gene: TRBJ1-2; V gene: TRBV28; clone size: .; D gene: TRBD1; CDR3 DNA: TGTGCCAGCAGGGTAGGACAGGGGAGGGATGGCTACACCTTC; CDR3 protein: CASRVGQGRDGYTF
J gene: TRBJ2-1; V gene: TRBV20-1; clone size: .; D gene: TRBD1; CDR3 DNA: TGCAGTGCTACCTACAGGGGGCTGGGCGATGAGCAGTTCTTC; CDR3 protein: CSATYRGLGDEQFF
J gene: TRBJ2-5; V gene: TRBV6-1; clone size: few; D gene: TRBD2; CDR3 DNA: TGTGCCAGCAGTGGGACTAGCGGGGATCAAGAGACCCAGTACTTC; CDR3 protein: CASSGTSGDQETQYF
J gene: TRBJ1-1; V gene: TRBV5-4; clone size: .; D gene: TRBD1; CDR3 DNA: TGTGCCAGCAGTTTGGCAGGGGGCGATATCACTGAAGCTTTCTTT; CDR3 protein: CASSLAGGDITEAFF
J gene: TRBJ1-6; V gene: TRBV18; clone size: few; D gene: .; CDR3 DNA: TGTGCCAGCTCACCTGATAATTCACCCCTCCACTTT; CDR3 protein: CASSPDNSPLHF
J gene: TRBJ2-7; V gene: TRBV6-2/TRBV6-3; clone size: few; D gene: .; CDR3 DNA: TGTGCCAGCAGTAAGGGAACGGCCGCCCCCGAGCAGTACTTC; CDR3 protein: CASSKGTAAPEQYF
J gene: TRBJ1-1; V gene: TRBV10-3; clone size: few; D gene: TRBD1; CDR3 DNA: TGTGCCATCAGCGCCCAGGGGGGTAGCACTGAAGCTTTCTTT; CDR3 protein: CAISAQGGSTEAFF
J gene: TRBJ2-2; V gene: TRBV20-1; clone size: .; D gene: TRBD1; CDR3 DNA: TGCAGTGCTAGAGATTTCGCGACAGGGGATCCCGGGGAGCTGTTTTTT; CDR3 protein: CSARDFATGDPGELFF
J gene: TRBJ1-3; V gene: TRBV6-5; clone size: few; D gene: TRBD1; CDR3 DNA: TGTGCCAGCAGTTACGGACAGGGGTCTGGAAACACCATATATTTT; CDR3 protein: CASSYGQGSGNTIYF
J gene: TRBJ2-3; V gene: TRBV12-3/TRBV12-4; clone size: .; D gene: .; CDR3 DNA: TGTGCCAGCAAGTTGGGGGGTGGCACAGATACGCAGTATTTT; CDR3 protein: CASKLGGGTDTQYF
J gene: TRBJ1-3; V gene: TRBV6-5; clone size: .; D gene: .; CDR3 DNA: TGTGCCAGCAGTTCCACCTCTGGAAACACCATATATTTT; CDR3 protein: CASSSTSGNTIYF
J gene: TRBJ2-3; V gene: TRBV19; clone size: .; D gene: .; CDR3 DNA: TGTGCCAGTAGACTTAGCGGAGATACGCAGTATTTT; CDR3 protein: CASRLSGDTQYF
J gene: TRBJ2-3; V gene: TRBV4-1; clone size: few; D gene: TRBD2; CDR3 DNA: TGCGCCAGCAGCCAAGAGGGGGCTTTGCGGGGGGGCGGGGATACGCAGTATTTT; CDR3 protein: CASSQEGALRGGGDTQYF
J gene: TRBJ2-5; V gene: TRBV20-1; clone size: .; D gene: .; CDR3 DNA: TGCAGTGCTAGCCGACTAGGGCAGACCCAGTACTTC; CDR3 protein: CSASRLGQTQYF
J gene: TRBJ2-3; V gene: TRBV20-1; clone size: few; D gene: TRBD2; CDR3 DNA: TGCAGTGCTTCTCTGGCGGGGGGCACAGATACGCAGTATTTT; CDR3 protein: CSASLAGGTDTQYF
J gene: TRBJ1-3; V gene: TRBV20-1; clone size: few; D gene: .; CDR3 DNA: TGCAGTGCAAACCCCGACACGAGCTCTGGAAACACCATATATTTT; CDR3 protein: CSANPDTSSGNTIYF
J gene: TRBJ2-3; V gene: TRBV7-9; clone size: few; D gene: .; CDR3 DNA: TGTGCCAGCAGCCCAGTCCTAGCTAGCACAGATACGCAGTATTTT; CDR3 protein: CASSPVLASTDTQYF
J gene: TRBJ1-4; V gene: TRBV11-3; clone size: .; D gene: .; CDR3 DNA: TGTGCCAGCAGCTTAGGAAGGGGGACTAATGAAAAACTGTTTTTT; CDR3 protein: CASSLGRGTNEKLFF
J gene: TRBJ2-5; V gene: TRBV20-1; clone size: .; D gene: .; CDR3 DNA: TGCAGTGCCCCACTCCCACCCGGGGGACCGACAGGAGAGACCCAGTACTTC; CDR3 protein: CSAPLPPGGPTGETQYF
J gene: TRBJ2-7; V gene: TRBV28; clone size: .; D gene: .; CDR3 DNA: TGTGCTACAGGGCCCCTCTACGAGCAGTACTTC; CDR3 protein: CATGPLYEQYF
J gene: TRBJ1-2; V gene: TRBV19; clone size: few; D gene: .; CDR3 DNA: TGTGCCAGTAGTATAAGCGGGCATGGCTACACCTTC; CDR3 protein: CASSISGHGYTF
J gene: TRBJ2-4; V gene: TRBV2; clone size: .; D gene: TRBD1; CDR3 DNA: TGTGCCAGCAGTGAAGTCAGGGGGTCGGCCAAAAACATTCAGTACTTC; CDR3 protein: CASSEVRGSAKNIQYF
J gene: TRBJ1-2; V gene: TRBV29-1; clone size: once; D gene: .; CDR3 DNA: TGCAGCGTGAATACAGGTGACTACTATGGCTACACCTTC; CDR3 protein: CSVNTGDYYGYTF
J gene: TRBJ1-2; V gene: TRBV25-1; clone size: few; D gene: .; CDR3 DNA: TGTGCCAGCAGTGACCAGGGGTCACCCCTCTATGGCTACACCTTC; CDR3 protein: CASSDQGSPLYGYTF
J gene: TRBJ2-5; V gene: TRBV19; clone size: .; D gene: .; CDR3 DNA: TGTGCCAGTAGTAACTGGAGAGAGACCCAGTACTTC; CDR3 protein: CASSNWRETQYF
J gene: TRBJ1-4; V gene: TRBV6-1; clone size: .; D gene: .; CDR3 DNA: TGTGCCAGCAAGAGCCTAACTGCAACTAATGAAAAACTGTTTTTT; CDR3 protein: CASKSLTATNEKLFF
J gene: TRBJ2-7; V gene: TRBV12-3/TRBV12-4; clone size: .; D gene: .; CDR3 DNA: TGTGCCAGCACCTTTGGACAAACCTACGAGCAGTACTTC; CDR3 protein: CASTFGQTYEQYF
J gene: TRBJ1-4; V gene: TRBV6-1; clone size: .; D gene: .; CDR3 DNA: TGTGCCAGCAGAGCACAGGGAGGACATGAAAAACTGTTTTTT; CDR3 protein: CASRAQGGHEKLFF
J gene: TRBJ2-3; V gene: TRBV5-4; clone size: .; D gene: TRBD1; CDR3 DNA: TGTGCCAGCAAGGAGGACAGGGGGCACGCAACAGATACGCAGTATTTT; CDR3 protein: CASKEDRGHATDTQYF
J gene: TRBJ1-6; V gene: TRBV19; clone size: .; D gene: TRBD1; CDR3 DNA: TGTGCCCGCCCTAACCTCGGGCAGGGGGGAAGGACCTATAATTCACCCCTCCACTTT; CDR3 protein: CARPNLGQGGRTYNSPLHF
J gene: TRBJ2-1; V gene: TRBV19; clone size: .; D gene: TRBD2; CDR3 DNA: TGTGCCAGTAGCTTAGCGGGGGGGTACAATGAGCAGTTCTTC; CDR3 protein: CASSLAGGYNEQFF
J gene: TRBJ1-5; V gene: TRBV30; clone size: .; D gene: TRBD1; CDR3 DNA: TGTGCCTGGGGACAGGGAGGCAATCAGCCCCAGCATTTT; CDR3 protein: CAWGQGGNQPQHF
J gene: TRBJ1-5; V gene: TRBV6-1; clone size: few; D gene: .; CDR3 DNA: TGTGCCAGCAGTAAAGGGAGGGGCGCTGGACAGCCCCAGCATTTT; CDR3 protein: CASSKGRGAGQPQHF
J gene: TRBJ1-2; V gene: TRBV10-3; clone size: few; D gene: TRBD1; CDR3 DNA: TGTGCCACCGAAAGGGGACAGGTCGGTGGCTACACCTTC; CDR3 protein: CATERGQVGGYTF
J gene: TRBJ2-3; V gene: TRBV5-1; clone size: .; D gene: .; CDR3 DNA: TGCGCCAGCAGTGAGGGGCGAAGCACAGATACGCAGTATTTT; CDR3 protein: CASSEGRSTDTQYF
J gene: TRBJ1-1; V gene: TRBV2; clone size: few; D gene: .; CDR3 DNA: TGTGCCGTCGGAGGGGGGGCAGATGTGGACACTGAAGCTTTCTTT; CDR3 protein: CAVGGGADVDTEAFF